Each of the 25 T cell receptor beta chains below was sequenced from the same sample in a study of beta chain features in type 1 diabetes. The isolated RNA, all of it, was reverse transcribed, so expressed TCRB transcripts were what got sequenced. Sequenced by immunoSEQ multiplex PCR; TCRdb stores in-frame clones only, minus some. The sample yields about 360,000 clones, 10% to 15% seen once. The sequenced sample was naive CD4+ T cells from blood. The receptors originated from a man between 18 and 35 years old in good health.

This clone was detected a few times. V gene TRBV30 combines with J gene TRBJ1-6; a possible D gene is TRBD1 (5 bases). The CDR3 is 16 amino acids. V was pared by 3 bases and J by 1 base, with 13 bases between. Per the germline V gene, CDR1 is GTSNPN and CDR2 is SVGIG (reference sequence). CDR3 in DNA: TGTGCCTGGAGGTCGGGGGAAAGGTCCTATAATTCACCCCTCCACTTT. Its protein is CAWRSGERSYNSPLHF.

The J gene is TRBJ2-3, the V gene TRBV7-6, with 7 positions matching TRBD2. Germline CDR1 is SGHVS and CDR2 is FNYEAQ. V shed 5 bases, J shed 4 bases, and the junction held 6 bases outside the gene matches. The CDR3 covers 14 residues. CDR3 DNA sequence: TGTGCCAGCAGCCTGGGGGGGACGGCAGATACGCAGTATTTT. Protein sequence: CASSLGGTADTQYF.

This clone showed up just a few times. The chain couples TRBV9 to TRBJ2-5; TRBD1 is a possible D gene (5 bases). V dropped 0 bases and J dropped 5 bases, with 11 bases sitting between them. The germline CDR1 and CDR2 sequences are SGDLS and YYNGEE. The CDR3 is made up of 14 amino acids. DNA for the CDR3: TGTGCCAGCAGCGTAGCGGTAGGGGTCGAGACCCAGTACTTC. The encoded protein is CASSVAVGVETQYF.

This clone was picked up a small number of times. The chain has TRBV11-2 and TRBJ2-1; 12 positions agree with TRBD2. From germline, CDR1 is SGHAT and CDR2 FQNNGV. This CDR3 spans 16 amino acids. With V trimmed by 5 bases and J by 2 bases, 4 bases remained unmatched. The DNA of the CDR3 is TGTGCCAGCAGCCCATCTAGCGGGGGGGCCTACAATGAGCAGTTCTTC. Protein product: CASSPSSGGAYNEQFF.

This chain links TRBV4-1 with TRBJ2-7; D unresolved. Germline V lookup: CDR1 MGHRA, CDR2 YSYEKL. CDR3 length: 13 residues. Trimming took off 1 base at V and 4 bases at J, with 8 bases between the two ends. The CDR3 nucleotides read TGCGCCAGCAGCCAAGTTCACAGATACGAGCAGTACTTC. This gives the protein CASSQVHRYEQYF.

This rearrangement joins TRBV5-1 to TRBJ2-3, with D possibly TRBD2 on 5 matching bases. The CDR3 extends over 14 amino acids. The V end lost 3 bases, the J end lost 3 bases, and 11 bases lay between the germline ends. Germline-derived CDR1 and CDR2 are SGHRS and YFSETQ. The CDR3, as DNA: TGCGCCAGCAGCTCTACTAGTTGGACAGATACGCAGTATTTT. Encoded protein: CASSSTSWTDTQYF.

The chain recombines TRBV19 with TRBJ2-5; 10 bases are shared with TRBD2. Germline CDR1 reads LNHDA; CDR2 reads SQIVND (reference sequence). The CDR3 runs to 15 residues. With V trimmed by 2 bases and J by 5 bases, 5 bases remained unmatched. The CDR3 DNA reads TGTGCCAGTAGTATAACTAGCGGGACAAGGGAGACCCAGTACTTC. It is translated as CASSITSGTRETQYF.

J is TRBJ2-1 and V is TRBV7-2; maybe TRBD2 (5 bases). Germline loops: CDR1 SGHTA, CDR2 FQGNSA. This CDR3 has 15 residues. The V end was cut by 1 base, the J end by 7 bases, with 14 bases between. CDR3 sequence: CASSLVLAGGNEQFF. DNA for the CDR3: TGTGCCAGCAGCTTAGTTCTCGCCGGAGGTAATGAGCAGTTCTTC.

The chain links TRBV5-5 to TRBJ1-5; D is unresolved. The CDR3 length is 14 residues. Germline lookup yields CDR1 SGHKS and CDR2 YYEKEE (reference sequence). Trimming took 1 base from V and 7 from J, leaving 12 bases between them. CDR3 bases: TGTGCCAGCAGCTTGTTATCTGGCGGGCAGCCCCAGCATTTT. Translating it yields CASSLLSGGQPQHF.

J is TRBJ2-1 and V is TRBV10-3; 16 bases align to TRBD2. Germline CDR1 is ENHRY and CDR2 is SYGVKD. This CDR3 has 14 residues. J lost 10 bases, V lost 10 bases, and 7 bases had no gene match. DNA of the CDR3: TGTGCCACGGGGACTAGCGGGGGGGAGAAGGAGCAGTTCTTC. This sequence encodes CATGTSGGEKEQFF.

A few counts support this clone. J is TRBJ2-1 and V is TRBV7-3, with 10 bases lining up with TRBD1. From germline, CDR1 is SGHTA and CDR2 FQGTGA. V trimming: 5 bases; J trimming: 8 bases; junction bases outside the gene matches: 12. The CDR3 runs 16 residues. For the CDR3, the DNA is TGTGCCAGCAGCCCGGACGGGACAGGGGAATCATATGAGCAGTTCTTC. Translating gives CASSPDGTGESYEQFF. The full variable domain, with the rest looked up from reference TRBV7-3 and TRBJ2-1, is GAGVSQTPSNKVTEKGKYVELRCDPISGHTALYWYRQSLGQGPEFLIYFQGTGAADDSGLPNDRFFAVRPEGSVSTLKIQRTERGDSAVYLCASSPDGTGESYEQFFGPGTRLTVL.

This clone was seen a single time. The chain has TRBV5-4 and TRBJ2-3; 8 bases are shared with TRBD2. The germline gives CDR1 SGHNT, CDR2 YYREEE (reference sequence). The junction had 13 bases not matched to a gene; V was cut back by 4 bases and J by 0 bases. This CDR3 has 18 residues. For the CDR3, the DNA is TGTGCCAGCAGCCGCTCAAAACTTAGCGGGGTTAGCACAGATACGCAGTATTTT. Translated: CASSRSKLSGVSTDTQYF.

This clone showed up just a few times. This chain uses TRBV4-3 with TRBJ1-2; unclear D gene. Trimming took 1 base from V and 4 from J, leaving 16 bases between them. The CDR3 consists of 16 residues. Germline-derived CDR1 and CDR2 are LGHNA and YSLEER. This CDR3 reads CASSQGRSGLVYGYTF. CDR3 bases: TGCGCCAGCAGCCAAGGAAGGAGCGGCCTAGTCTATGGCTACACCTTC.

This rearrangement joins TRBV28 to TRBJ2-1; 15 nucleotides agree with TRBD2. CDR3 length equals 14 residues. J was trimmed by 11 bases and V by 4 bases; bases with no gene match: 3. Germline-derived CDR1 and CDR2 are MDHEN and SYDVKM. The CDR3 is CASSSGLAGGKQFF. CDR3 bases: TGTGCCAGCAGTTCGGGACTAGCGGGGGGCAAGCAGTTCTTC.

A word on this clone: At one end, the junction sequence differs from germline, possibly due to a read error. CDR3 DNA: TGTGCCAGCACCCCGGGACAGAGCACTCAGCCCCAGCATTTT. Protein sequence: CASTPGQSTQPQHF. The chain links TRBV7-2 to TRBJ1-5; 7 nucleotides align to TRBD1. The length of the CDR3 is 14 residues. The germline V gene has CDR1 SGHTA and CDR2 FQGNSA.

This clone showed up many times. The V gene is TRBV7-2, the J gene TRBJ2-7, with D maybe TRBD1 (6 bases). The germline V gene encodes CDR1 SGHTA and CDR2 FQGNSA. CDR3 length: 11 residues. With 8 bases removed from V and 4 bases from J, the gap between germline ends came to 9 bases. Here the CDR3 DNA reads TGTGCCAGCGGAACAGGGTACGAGCAGTACTTC. Its protein product is CASGTGYEQYF.

This clone was seen a handful of times. This chain uses TRBV5-1 with TRBJ2-7, with 9 bases identical to TRBD2. V trimming: 4 bases; J trimming: 3 bases; junction bases outside the gene matches: 5. The CDR3 loop spans 14 amino acids. Germline V lookup: CDR1 SGHRS, CDR2 YFSETQ. The CDR3 DNA follows: TGCGCCAGCAGCGTTAGCGGGGGAGACTACGAGCAGTACTTC. Its protein is CASSVSGGDYEQYF. The variable domain in full, completed from reference TRBV5-1 and TRBJ2-7, reads KAGVTQTPRYLIKTRGQQVTLSCSPISGHRSVSWYQQTPGQGLQFLFEYFSETQRNKGNFPGRFSGRQFSNSRSEMNVSTLELGDSALYLCASSVSGGDYEQYFGPGTRLTVT.

The rearrangement uses TRBV4-2 and TRBJ2-1, with D tentatively TRBD1 (7 bases). There are 15 residues in the CDR3. Germline lookup yields CDR1 LGHNA and CDR2 YNFKEQ. V shed 2 bases and J shed 5 bases, with 13 bases lying between them. Written as DNA, the CDR3 is TGTGCCAGCAGCCAAAGGGGGGACAGAGACAATGAGCAGTTCTTC. Amino acids: CASSQRGDRDNEQFF.

This clone was detected only a few times. The chain recombines TRBV6-6 with TRBJ1-2, with 9 nucleotides matching TRBD1. In germline, CDR1 is MNHNY, CDR2 SVGAGI (reference sequence). The length of the CDR3 is 14 residues. The J segment lost 8 bases and the V segment lost 6 bases, leaving 10 bases of the junction unmatched. CDR3 in DNA: TGTGCCAGCAGCCCCGGGACAGGGAGGAGCGGCTACACCTTC. It is translated as CASSPGTGRSGYTF.

The gene calls are TRBV30 and TRBJ2-3, with 11 nucleotides matching TRBD2. There are 16 residues in the CDR3. CDR1 and CDR2 from the germline V gene are GTSNPN and SVGIG (reference sequence). The J segment lost 0 bases and the V segment lost 3 bases, leaving 5 bases of the junction unmatched. Here the CDR3 reads CAWRIAGGISTDTQYF. As DNA, the CDR3 is TGTGCCTGGAGAATAGCGGGAGGGATAAGCACAGATACGCAGTATTTT. The entire variable domain, with the rest obtained from reference TRBV30 and TRBJ2-3, is as follows: SQTIHQWPATLVQPVGSPLSLECTVEGTSNPNLYWYRQAAGRGLQLLFYSVGIGQISSEVPQNLSASRPQDRQFILSSKKLLLSDSGFYLCAWRIAGGISTDTQYFGPGTRLTVL.

The genes are TRBV6-5 and TRBJ2-7; 14 positions match TRBD2. CDR1 is MNHEY and CDR2 is SVGAGI in the germline V gene. This CDR3 spans 14 amino acids. The V and J ends lost 6 bases and 6 bases, in that order; junction bases with no gene match: 4. The CDR3 sequence: CASRRGLAGAEQYF. CDR3 in DNA: TGTGCCAGCAGAAGGGGACTAGCGGGGGCCGAGCAGTACTTC.

J is TRBJ2-3 and V is TRBV18; 7 bases map to TRBD2. This CDR3 has 15 residues. Germline V gene sequence: CDR1 KGHSH, CDR2 LQKENI. After removal of 0 bases from V and 12 bases from J, the junction contained 12 bases not matched to a gene. The CDR3 nucleotides are TGTGCCAGCTCACCACCCGTGCGGGCGGGAGCGTCCCAGTATTTT. Its protein product is CASSPPVRAGASQYF.

This clone has just a few counts. The V and J genes are TRBV19 and TRBJ1-2, with TRBD1 matching 8 bases. There are 14 residues in the CDR3. With V trimmed by 7 bases and J by 4 bases, 8 bases remained unmatched. Germline values: CDR1 LNHDA, CDR2 SQIVND (reference sequence). The CDR3 bases are TGTGCCAGTACTCAGACAGGGGAAGGCTATGGCTACACCTTC. As protein: CASTQTGEGYGYTF.

V and J are TRBV6-4 and TRBJ2-1; 7 nucleotides match TRBD2. The CDR3 loop spans 13 amino acids. Losses at the gene ends were 10 bases for V and 8 bases for J; bases not matched to a gene: 11. Germline V gene data show CDR1 as MRHNA and CDR2 as SNTAGT. The CDR3 coding sequence is TGTGCCACTGGGAGGGGTAGACGGGATGAGCAGTTCTTC. It codes for CATGRGRRDEQFF.

This sequence joins TRBV7-2 and TRBJ2-5, with 7 bases matching TRBD2. CDR1 is SGHTA, CDR2 FQGNSA, per germline. The CDR3 runs 16 residues. V dropped 2 bases and J dropped 2; count of bases not matched to a gene: 8. The CDR3 loop reads CASSLMVGRTQETQYF. The CDR3 DNA sequence: TGTGCCAGCAGCTTAATGGTCGGGAGGACACAAGAGACCCAGTACTTC.